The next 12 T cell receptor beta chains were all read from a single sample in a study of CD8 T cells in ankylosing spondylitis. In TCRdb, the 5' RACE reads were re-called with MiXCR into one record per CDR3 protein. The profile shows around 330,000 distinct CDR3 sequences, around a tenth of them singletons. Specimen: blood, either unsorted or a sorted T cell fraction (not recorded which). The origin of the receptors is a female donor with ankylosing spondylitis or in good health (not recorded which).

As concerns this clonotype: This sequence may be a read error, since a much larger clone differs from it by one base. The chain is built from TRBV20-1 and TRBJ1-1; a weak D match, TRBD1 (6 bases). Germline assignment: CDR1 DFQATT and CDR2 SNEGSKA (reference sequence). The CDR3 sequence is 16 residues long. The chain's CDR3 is CCASALEGGVNTEAFF. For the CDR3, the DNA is TGCTGTGCTAGCGCCCTGGAGGGGGGGGTGAACACTGAAGCTTTCTTT.

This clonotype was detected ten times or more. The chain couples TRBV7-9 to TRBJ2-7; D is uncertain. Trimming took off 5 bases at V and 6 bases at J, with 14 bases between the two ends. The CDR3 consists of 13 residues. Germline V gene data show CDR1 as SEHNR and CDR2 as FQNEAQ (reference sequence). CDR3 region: CASSPPGSLEQYF. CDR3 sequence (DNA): TGTGCCAGCAGCCCACCAGGCTCTCTCGAGCAGTACTTC.

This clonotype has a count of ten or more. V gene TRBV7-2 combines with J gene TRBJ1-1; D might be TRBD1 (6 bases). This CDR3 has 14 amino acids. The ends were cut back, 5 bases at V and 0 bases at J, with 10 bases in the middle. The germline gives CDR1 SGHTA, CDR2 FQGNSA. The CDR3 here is CASSTQGMNTEAFF. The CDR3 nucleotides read TGTGCCAGCAGCACTCAGGGGATGAACACTGAAGCTTTCTTT.

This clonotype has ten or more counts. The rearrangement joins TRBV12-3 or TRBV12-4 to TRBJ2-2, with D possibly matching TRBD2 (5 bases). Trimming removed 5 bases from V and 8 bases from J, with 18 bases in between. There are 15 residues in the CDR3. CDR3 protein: CASSPSVRAQGELFF. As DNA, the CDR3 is TGTGCCAGCAGTCCCTCCGTGCGGGCCCAGGGGGAGCTGTTTTTT.

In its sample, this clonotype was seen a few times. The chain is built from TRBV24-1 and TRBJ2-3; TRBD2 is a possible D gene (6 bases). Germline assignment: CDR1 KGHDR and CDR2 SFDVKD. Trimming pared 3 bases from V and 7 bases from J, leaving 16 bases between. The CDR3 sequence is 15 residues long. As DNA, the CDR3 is TGTGCCACCAGTGATCGTACCCTTGGGGGGAATACGCAGTATTTT. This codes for CATSDRTLGGNTQYF.

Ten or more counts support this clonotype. CDR3 residues: CASSLNSLNYGYTF. The CDR3 region has the DNA TGTGCCAGCAGTTTAAACAGTCTTAACTATGGCTACACCTTC. The chain couples TRBV12-3 or TRBV12-4 to TRBJ1-2; D is ambiguous. Trimming pared 2 bases from V and 1 base from J, leaving 8 bases between. This CDR3 is built from 14 residues.

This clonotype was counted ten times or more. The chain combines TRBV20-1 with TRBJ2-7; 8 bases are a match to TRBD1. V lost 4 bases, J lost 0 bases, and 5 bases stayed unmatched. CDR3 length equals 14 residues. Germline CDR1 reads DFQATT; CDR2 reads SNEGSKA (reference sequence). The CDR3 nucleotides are TGCAGTGCTACCCGGGACAGGCCCTCCTACGAGCAGTACTTC. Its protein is CSATRDRPSYEQYF.

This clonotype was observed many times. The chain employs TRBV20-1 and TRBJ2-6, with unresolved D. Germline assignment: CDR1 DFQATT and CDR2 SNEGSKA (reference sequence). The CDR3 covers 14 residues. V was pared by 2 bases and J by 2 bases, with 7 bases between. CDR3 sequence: CSARTGAGANVLTF. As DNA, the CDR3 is TGCAGTGCTAGAACTGGGGCTGGGGCCAACGTCCTGACTTTC.

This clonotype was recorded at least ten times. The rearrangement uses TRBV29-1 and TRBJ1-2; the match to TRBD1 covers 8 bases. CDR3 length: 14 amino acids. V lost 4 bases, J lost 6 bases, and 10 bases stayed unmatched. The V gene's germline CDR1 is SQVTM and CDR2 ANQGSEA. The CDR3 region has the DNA TGCAGCGTTGGGGTCAGGGGGCGCATGGATGGCTACACCTTC. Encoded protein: CSVGVRGRMDGYTF.

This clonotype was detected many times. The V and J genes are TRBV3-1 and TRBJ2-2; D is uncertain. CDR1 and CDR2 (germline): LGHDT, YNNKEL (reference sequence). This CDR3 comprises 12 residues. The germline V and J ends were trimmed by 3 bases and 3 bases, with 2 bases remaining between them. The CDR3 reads CASSHYTGELFF. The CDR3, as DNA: TGTGCCAGCAGCCATTACACCGGGGAGCTGTTTTTT.

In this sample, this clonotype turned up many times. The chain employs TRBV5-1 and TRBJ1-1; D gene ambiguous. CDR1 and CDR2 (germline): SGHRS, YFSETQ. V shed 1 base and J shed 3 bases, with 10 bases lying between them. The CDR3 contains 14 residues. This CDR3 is CASSLWALDTEAFF. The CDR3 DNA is TGCGCCAGCAGCTTGTGGGCGTTGGACACTGAAGCTTTCTTT.

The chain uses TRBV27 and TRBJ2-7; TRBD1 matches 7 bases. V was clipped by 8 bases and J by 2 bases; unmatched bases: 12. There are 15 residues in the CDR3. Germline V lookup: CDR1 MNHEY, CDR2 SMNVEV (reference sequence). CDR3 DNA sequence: TGTGCCAGCTCCGAGCGGCCGACAGGGCCCTACGAGCAGTACTTC. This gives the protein CASSERPTGPYEQYF.